This passage covers 6 T cell receptor beta chains from one sample sequenced in a study of identifying expanded T cells in peripheral blood. TCRdb keeps only in-frame clones here, not all; method: immunoSEQ multiplex PCR. The data show approximately 120,000 clones, with about 87% seen just once and 8.4% held by the top ten. The sequencing sample was made of blood. All receptors derive from a person between 18 and 75 years old in good health.

This chain uses TRBV2 with TRBJ1-2; no definite D call. V lost 7 bases, J lost 1 base, and 10 bases lay in between. This CDR3 has 13 amino acids. Germline V gene data show CDR1 as SNHLY and CDR2 as FYNNEI. The CDR3 sequence: CASTAEYNYGYTF. For the CDR3, the DNA is TGTGCCAGCACTGCCGAATATAACTATGGCTACACCTTC.

The chain recombines TRBV7-9 with TRBJ1-3; D possibly corresponds to TRBD1 (6 bases). V was clipped by 1 base and J by 4 bases, with 20 bases between them. The CDR3 loop spans 18 amino acids. Germline V gene data show CDR1 as SEHNR and CDR2 as FQNEAQ (reference sequence). The CDR3 reads CASSLVAGELAFGNTIYF. In DNA form, the CDR3 reads TGTGCCAGCAGCTTAGTCGCAGGGGAGTTGGCATTCGGAAACACCATATATTTT.

The chain has TRBV19 and TRBJ2-1, with 9 bases aligning to TRBD1. Germline CDR1 is LNHDA and CDR2 is SQIVND (reference sequence). This CDR3 is 15 amino acids long. V lost 7 bases, J lost 2 bases, and 6 bases stayed unmatched. The CDR3: CASIWDRAPYNEQFF. CDR3 DNA sequence: TGTGCCAGTATATGGGACAGGGCCCCCTACAATGAGCAGTTCTTC.

This chain links TRBV4-1 with TRBJ2-7; no clear D. V was clipped by 2 bases and J by 4 bases, with 9 bases between them. This CDR3 has 13 residues. In germline, CDR1 is MGHRA, CDR2 YSYEKL. CDR3 DNA: TGCGCCAGCAGCCAAACGGGCGGATACGAGCAGTACTTC. The encoded protein is CASSQTGGYEQYF.

The J gene is TRBJ2-7, the V gene TRBV9; TRBD1 matches 8 bases. Losses at the gene ends were 2 bases for V and 6 bases for J; bases not matched to a gene: 7. The CDR3 is made up of 14 amino acids. Germline assignment: CDR1 SGDLS and CDR2 YYNGEE. CDR3 region: CASSVQGTGGEQYF. CDR3 in DNA: TGTGCCAGCAGCGTCCAGGGTACAGGGGGCGAGCAGTACTTC.

This chain joins TRBV7-9 and TRBJ1-4; TRBD1 matches 10 bases. From germline, CDR1 is SEHNR and CDR2 FQNEAQ (reference sequence). The CDR3 covers 13 residues. V shed 7 bases and J 7 bases; nucleotides not matched to a gene: 3. CDR3 protein: CASTGQGVEKLFF. The CDR3, as DNA: TGTGCCAGCACCGGACAGGGGGTTGAAAAACTGTTTTTT. The entire variable domain, with the rest obtained from reference TRBV7-9 and TRBJ1-4, is as follows: DTGVSQNPRHKITKRGQNVTFRCDPISEHNRLYWYRQTLGQGPEFLTYFQNEAQLEKSRLLSDRFSAERPKGSFSTLEIQRTEQGDSAMYLCASTGQGVEKLFFGSGTQLSVL.